A selection of T cell receptor beta chains follows, all from one sample in a study of T cells in Graves' hyperthyroidism and ophthalmopathy. A single record per CDR3 protein comes from TCRdb applying MiXCR to the multiplex PCR reads. Altogether fewer than 450,000 distinct CDR3 sequences are present, roughly 15% being singletons, with the ten largest covering about 21%. What was sequenced was blood. Receptor source: a woman aged 55-75 years with Graves' ophthalmopathy. CDR3s include the opening cysteine and the closing phenylalanine or tryptophan. D genes are given only for firm matches. Clone size appears in some rows only: once, few, many, or a class for an expanded clone.

>many|14|TRBJ2-1|TRBV29-1|-
CSVDRGLSSGEQFF
TGCAGCGTTGACCGCGGGCTGAGTTCCGGTGAGCAGTTCTTC
>many|16|TRBJ2-1|TRBV27|-
CARSSSRDLGYNEQFF
TGTGCCAGGTCCTCCTCCCGGGACTTAGGATACAATGAGCAGTTCTTC
>-|15|TRBJ2-3|TRBV7-2|TRBD2
CASSLVGLATGPQYF
TGTGCCAGCAGCTTAGTGGGACTAGCAACAGGTCCGCAGTATTTT
>-|15|TRBJ1-1|TRBV5-1|-
CASSLVRAAGTEAFF
TGCGCCAGCAGCTTGGTGCGGGCCGCGGGGACTGAAGCTTTCTTT
>few|15|TRBJ1-3|TRBV29-1|-
CSARTDPASGNTIYF
TGCAGCGCGAGGACGGATCCAGCCTCTGGAAACACCATATATTTT
>many|14|TRBJ1-2|TRBV7-8|TRBD1
CASSFRTGVDGYTF
TGTGCCAGCAGCTTCCGGACAGGGGTCGATGGCTACACCTTC
>-|16|TRBJ2-5|TRBV19|TRBD1
CASSTDSGTVAETQYF
TGTGCCAGTAGTACAGATTCCGGGACAGTGGCAGAGACCCAGTACTTC
>few|14|TRBJ2-7|TRBV20-1|TRBD2
CSARGLAGSYEQYF
TGCAGTGCTAGAGGACTAGCGGGCTCCTACGAGCAGTACTTC
>-|15|TRBJ2-7|TRBV7-6|TRBD2
CASSIETGLFYEQYF
TGTGCCAGCAGCATCGAGACGGGACTATTCTACGAGCAGTACTTC
>many|13|TRBJ2-7|TRBV19|TRBD1
CASTTGVLREQYF
TGTGCCAGTACTACAGGGGTCTTACGGGAGCAGTACTTC
>many|16|TRBJ2-1|TRBV27|TRBD2
CASSPRVAGGYNEQFF
TGTGCCAGCAGCCCCAGGGTAGCGGGAGGCTACAATGAGCAGTTCTTC
>many|15|TRBJ2-1|TRBV5-1|-
CASSLGLMGRPEQFF
TGCGCCAGCAGCTTGGGCCTCATGGGTAGGCCTGAGCAGTTCTTC
>few|13|TRBJ1-5|TRBV19|-
CASRVGGNQPQHF
TGTGCCAGTAGGGTCGGAGGAAATCAGCCCCAGCATTTT
>many|14|TRBJ2-3|TRBV29-1|-
CSAREGAYTDTQYF
TGCAGCGCTCGGGAAGGGGCCTACACAGATACGCAGTATTTT
>many|17|TRBJ2-3|TRBV5-5|TRBD1
CASSHGTATRSTDTQYF
TGTGCCAGCAGCCACGGGACAGCGACACGGAGCACAGATACGCAGTATTTT
>few|13|TRBJ2-3|TRBV24-1|-
CATSAPRKDTQYF
TGTGCCACCAGTGCCCCCCGGAAAGATACGCAGTATTTT
>many|18|TRBJ2-2|TRBV6-1|TRBD2
CASSLQLAGGPMAGELFF
TGTGCCAGCAGTTTACAACTAGCGGGAGGGCCTATGGCCGGGGAGCTGTTTTTT
>many|14|TRBJ2-7|TRBV12-3/TRBV12-4|-
CASSLRGIGYEQYF
TGTGCCAGCAGTCTCAGGGGTATTGGCTACGAGCAGTACTTC
>many|11|TRBJ2-5|TRBV20-1|-
CSRTAQETQYF
TGCAGTCGTACAGCCCAAGAGACCCAGTACTTC
>few|17|TRBJ1-6|TRBV12-3/TRBV12-4|-
CASSFSRQGTYNSPLHF
TGTGCCAGCAGTTTCAGCCGACAAGGGACCTATAATTCACCCCTCCACTTT
>many|13|TRBJ1-3|TRBV3-1|-
CASSLNSGNTIYF
TGTGCCAGCAGCCTAAACTCTGGAAACACCATATATTTT
>many|22|TRBJ2-2|TRBV7-8|-
CASSSRWRRVPYPYANTGELFF
TGTGCCAGCAGCTCGAGATGGCGCAGGGTTCCGTACCCATACGCGAACACCGGGGAGCTGTTTTTT
>few|18|TRBJ2-2|TRBV12-3/TRBV12-4|TRBD2
CASSQPGGLAGNTGELFF
TGTGCCAGCAGCCAACCGGGTGGACTAGCGGGGAACACCGGGGAGCTGTTTTTT
>few|17|TRBJ2-3|TRBV24-1|TRBD2
CATSDRGLAGDTDTQYF
TGTGCCACCAGTGATCGAGGACTAGCGGGAGATACAGATACGCAGTATTTT
>many|13|TRBJ2-7|TRBV2|-
CASSEGLDYEQYF
TGTGCCAGCAGTGAAGGGCTTGACTACGAGCAGTACTTC